The 23 T cell receptor beta chains reported below all come from one sample, sequenced in a study of T cell repertoires in cytomegalovirus infection. TCRdb re-called the reads through MiXCR, storing one row per CDR3 protein. The repertoire holds 200,000 to 300,000 distinct CDR3 sequences, with about 12% as singletons. Sequenced sample: PBMCs. All receptors derive from a human donor in good health (CMV status not recorded). Some clones in this sample may be carry-over from other donors' samples.

This clonotype was counted at least ten times. The chain uses TRBV6-1 and TRBJ1-1, with 8 bases that match TRBD1. Germline CDR1 is MNHNS and CDR2 is SASEGT. The length of the CDR3 is 15 residues. V was clipped by 5 bases and J by 6 bases; unmatched bases: 11. CDR3 in amino acids: CASSYNSGGNPEAFF. CDR3 coding DNA: TGTGCCAGCAGTTATAACTCAGGGGGCAACCCTGAAGCTTTCTTT.

This clonotype was seen many times. CDR3 DNA sequence: TGTGCCAGCAGCTCGACAGTAGAGTGGGTGGAAGCTTTCTTT. Protein sequence: CASSSTVEWVEAFF. The V gene is TRBV7-2, the J gene TRBJ1-1; a possible D gene is TRBD1 (5 bases). The CDR3 runs to 14 residues. The germline gives CDR1 SGHTA, CDR2 FQGNSA. V lost 4 bases, J lost 8 bases, and 17 bases lay in between.

This clonotype was detected only a few times. V usage is TRBV2 and J usage is TRBJ1-1; 10 bases are shared with TRBD1. The CDR3 is 14 amino acids. Germline values: CDR1 SNHLY, CDR2 FYNNEI. The junction had 8 bases not matched to a gene; V was cut back by 6 bases and J by 7 bases. The CDR3 bases are TGTGCCAGCAGGGGACAGGGGTCCTCCGTTGAAGCTTTCTTT. It translates to CASRGQGSSVEAFF.

The sample holds many counts of this clonotype. The rearrangement links TRBV7-2 to TRBJ1-5, with 8 positions matching TRBD1. The CDR3 has 14 residues. The V segment lost 4 bases and the J segment 3 bases; nucleotides outside the gene matches: 2. Germline V gene data show CDR1 as SGHTA and CDR2 as FQGNSA. CDR3 amino acids: CASSSDRVNQPQHF. The CDR3, as DNA: TGTGCCAGCAGCTCGGACAGGGTCAATCAGCCCCAGCATTTT.

This chain links TRBV12-3 or TRBV12-4 with TRBJ2-2; TRBD1 might be the D (6 bases). The CDR3 spans 15 residues. The V and J ends lost 5 bases and 3 bases respectively, with 13 bases between them. The CDR3 bases are TGTGCCAGCAGTCTCCGACAGGACCACACCGGGGAGCTGTTTTTT. Amino acids: CASSLRQDHTGELFF.

This clonotype was counted many times. J is TRBJ2-7 and V is TRBV28; 9 bases align to TRBD1. V dropped 6 bases and J dropped 4; count of bases not matched to a gene: 10. Germline loops: CDR1 MDHEN, CDR2 SYDVKM. The CDR3 contains 15 residues. The DNA for the CDR3 is TGTGCCAGCAGGCCTCCGGGACAGGGAGGATACGAGCAGTACTTC. This translates into CASRPPGQGGYEQYF.

CDR3 sequence: CASSSGGALGTEAFF. The CDR3 DNA is TGTGCCAGCAGTTCTGGTGGGGCCTTGGGCACTGAAGCTTTCTTT. The rearrangement uses TRBV28 and TRBJ1-1, with D tentatively TRBD1 (5 bases). The CDR3 length is 15 residues. The germline V gene encodes CDR1 MDHEN and CDR2 SYDVKM. The V end was cut by 4 bases, the J end by 4 bases, with 16 bases between.

This clonotype has more than one count but fewer than ten. V is TRBV19 and J is TRBJ2-3; 7 nucleotides agree with TRBD2. Trimming at V came to 5 bases and at J to 0 bases, leaving 11 bases not matched to a gene. CDR1 and CDR2 from the germline V gene are LNHDA and SQIVND (reference sequence). CDR3 length: 17 amino acids. CDR3 region: CASSVPELASSTDTQYF. Here the CDR3 DNA reads TGTGCCAGTAGTGTCCCGGAACTAGCGTCTAGCACAGATACGCAGTATTTT.

The V gene is TRBV6-8, the J gene TRBJ2-2; D is undetermined. The CDR3 spans 16 residues. CDR1 is MNHGY, CDR2 SAAAGT, per germline. Trimming left V 6 bases short and J 1 base short, with 15 bases between. Written as DNA, the CDR3 is TGTGCCAGCAGGGGTTCCGGATCTGAGAACACCGGGGAGCTGTTTTTT. Its protein product is CASRGSGSENTGELFF.

This clonotype was picked up a small number of times. DNA for the CDR3: TGTGCCAGCAGGATTGGACAGGGTAACACTGAAGCTTTCTTT. Translation gives CASRIGQGNTEAFF. The chain employs TRBV6-6 and TRBJ1-1; 8 bases agree with TRBD1. The CDR3 extends over 14 amino acids. Germline V lookup: CDR1 MNHNY, CDR2 SVGAGI (reference sequence). With 6 bases clipped from V and 2 bases from J, the junction kept 5 bases outside the gene matches.

CDR3 in DNA: TGTGCCAGCAGAGAGGACAGGGAGAATGAAAAACTGTTTTTT. It translates to CASREDRENEKLFF. The rearrangement joins TRBV28 to TRBJ1-4, with TRBD1 matching over 8 bases. V was clipped by 6 bases and J by 5 bases; unmatched bases: 5. The CDR3 has 14 residues. Per the germline V gene, CDR1 is MDHEN and CDR2 is SYDVKM.

The chain joins TRBV11-2 to TRBJ1-2; possible D gene TRBD1, 5 bases. The germline gives CDR1 SGHAT, CDR2 FQNNGV. The length of the CDR3 is 12 residues. The V end lost 5 bases, the J end lost 4 bases, and 8 bases lay between the germline ends. The CDR3 coding sequence is TGTGCCAGCAGCGGGGACCGCTATGGCTACACCTTC. Its translation is CASSGDRYGYTF.

This clonotype was seen many times. This chain connects TRBV6-1 to TRBJ1-2, with D maybe TRBD1 (5 bases). Germline assignment: CDR1 MNHNS and CDR2 SASEGT. Trimming cost V 2 bases and J 4 bases, with 17 bases left between them. This CDR3 is built from 16 residues. The CDR3 nucleotides are TGTGCCAGCAGTGAACAGGGACCCCTCCCGTTCTATGGCTACACCTTC. Translated: CASSEQGPLPFYGYTF.

This clonotype was seen at least ten times. The chain combines TRBV7-2 with TRBJ2-5; D is unresolved. There are 12 residues in the CDR3. V gave up 3 bases and J gave up 3 bases, with 5 bases separating them. CDR1 SGHTA and CDR2 FQGNSA come from the germline V gene. CDR3 nucleotide sequence: TGTGCCAGCAGCTTGACAAAAGAGACCCAGTACTTC. Translated: CASSLTKETQYF. Full variable domain (outside the CDR3, taken from reference TRBV7-2 and TRBJ2-5): GAGVSQSPSNKVTEKGKDVELRCDPISGHTALYWYRQSLGQGLEFLIYFQGNSAPDKSGLPSDRFSAERTGGSVSTLTIQRTQQEDSAVYLCASSLTKETQYFGPGTRLLVL.

In this sample, this clonotype turned up many times. The J gene is TRBJ1-1, the V gene TRBV19; 8 bases align to TRBD1. CDR1 is LNHDA and CDR2 is SQIVND in the germline V gene (reference sequence). J gave up 8 bases and V 6 bases, and 23 bases lay outside the gene matches. There are 18 residues in the CDR3. The CDR3 sequence: CASSRHMPGGIGNGEAFF. CDR3 sequence (DNA): TGTGCCAGTAGCCGCCACATGCCAGGGGGCATCGGTAACGGGGAAGCTTTCTTT.

At least ten counts were recorded for this clonotype. The chain links TRBV6-1 to TRBJ1-1, with 7 bases lining up with TRBD1. The V and J ends lost 5 bases and 1 base, in that order; junction bases with no gene match: 7. Germline CDR1 reads MNHNS; CDR2 reads SASEGT. The CDR3 extends over 15 amino acids. In DNA form, the CDR3 reads TGTGCCAGCAGTTATTGGACAGGAGGGAACACTGAAGCTTTCTTT. Encoded protein: CASSYWTGGNTEAFF.

This clonotype was detected ten times or more. The rearrangement joins TRBV5-6 to TRBJ2-3; D is possibly TRBD2 (6 bases). Germline V gene data show CDR1 as SGHDT and CDR2 as YYEEEE. CDR3 length equals 15 residues. With 2 bases removed from V and 1 base from J, the gap between germline ends came to 11 bases. This CDR3 reads CASSFYGEGTDTQYF. CDR3 nucleotides: TGTGCCAGCAGCTTTTATGGGGAGGGCACAGATACGCAGTATTTT.

The chain couples TRBV11-3 to TRBJ1-1; D unclear. The germline gives CDR1 SGHNT, CDR2 YENEEA. CDR3 size: 11 residues. V lost 6 bases to trimming and J lost 8 bases, with 10 bases between them. The CDR3: CASRTGQEAFF. DNA for the CDR3: TGTGCCAGCAGAACCGGCCAAGAAGCTTTCTTT.

The V and J genes are TRBV4-1 and TRBJ2-5; D remains ambiguous. This CDR3 is 15 amino acids long. Trimming stripped 2 bases from V and 3 bases from J, with 13 bases between. CDR1 and CDR2 from the germline V gene are MGHRA and YSYEKL. The CDR3 region is CASSQTDLSKETQYF. The CDR3 DNA sequence: TGCGCCAGCAGCCAAACCGATTTGTCCAAAGAGACCCAGTACTTC.

In its sample, this clonotype was seen a few times. The chain recombines TRBV19 with TRBJ2-1; tentative D call: TRBD1 (6 bases). Germline V gene lookup returns CDR1 LNHDA and CDR2 SQIVND (reference sequence). V was trimmed by 1 base and J by 2 bases, leaving 12 bases between them. This CDR3 spans 16 amino acids. DNA for the CDR3: TGTGCCAGTAGTATAGGGGGACAAGGGACCTACAATGAGCAGTTCTTC. As protein: CASSIGGQGTYNEQFF.

The CDR3 region is CASSAGRSTGELFF. CDR3 coding DNA: TGTGCCAGCAGTGCCGGCAGAAGCACCGGGGAGCTGTTTTTT. This chain connects TRBV2 to TRBJ2-2; D remains ambiguous. With 4 bases removed from V and 4 bases from J, the gap between germline ends came to 10 bases. Germline V gives CDR1 SNHLY, CDR2 FYNNEI. The CDR3 loop spans 14 amino acids.

This chain links TRBV29-1 with TRBJ1-1, with 11 bases that match TRBD1. Germline CDR1 reads SQVTM; CDR2 reads ANQGSEA. Trimming removed 8 bases from V and 3 bases from J; junction bases left unmatched: 5. The CDR3 totals 13 residues. CDR3 coding DNA: TGCAGCTCTCCGGGACAGGGGGACACTGAAGCTTTCTTT. This codes for CSSPGQGDTEAFF.

The rearrangement joins TRBV6-2 or TRBV6-3 to TRBJ2-7, with 11 nucleotides matching TRBD2. This CDR3 has 17 amino acids. The J segment lost 1 base and the V segment lost 2 bases, leaving 7 bases of the junction unmatched. Germline lookup yields CDR1 MNHEY and CDR2 SVGEGT. CDR3: CASSYTLGLAVSYEQYF. DNA of the CDR3: TGTGCCAGCAGTTACACGTTGGGACTAGCGGTGTCCTACGAGCAGTACTTC.